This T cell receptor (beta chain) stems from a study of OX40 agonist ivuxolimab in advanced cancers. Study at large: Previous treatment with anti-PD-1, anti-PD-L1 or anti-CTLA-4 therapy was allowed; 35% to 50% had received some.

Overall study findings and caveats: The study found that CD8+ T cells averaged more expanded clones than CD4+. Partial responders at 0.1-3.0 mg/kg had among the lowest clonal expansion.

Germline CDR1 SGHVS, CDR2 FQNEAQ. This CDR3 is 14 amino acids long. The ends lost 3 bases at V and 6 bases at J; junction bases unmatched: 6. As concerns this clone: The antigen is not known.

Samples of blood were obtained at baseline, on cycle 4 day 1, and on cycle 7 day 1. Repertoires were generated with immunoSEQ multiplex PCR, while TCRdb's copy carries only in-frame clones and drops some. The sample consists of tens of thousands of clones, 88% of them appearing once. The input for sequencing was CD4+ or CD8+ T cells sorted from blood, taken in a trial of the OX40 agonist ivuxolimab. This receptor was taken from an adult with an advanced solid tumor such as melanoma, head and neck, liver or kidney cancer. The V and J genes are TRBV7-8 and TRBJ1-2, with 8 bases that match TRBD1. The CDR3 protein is CASSFNRGGDGYTF. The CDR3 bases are TGTGCCAGCAGCTTTAACAGGGGGGGTGATGGCTACACCTTC.